This TCR beta chain was profiled in a study of T cells in localized non-small cell lung cancer. Study-wide findings and caveats: Adjacent lung held a median roughly 60 of the top 100 tumor clones. Heterogeneity within the tumor remains possible, as just one region underwent sequencing. Greater T cell density in blood accompanied longer overall survival. Uninvolved adjacent lung showed the highest T cell clonality, exceeding tumor.

This CDR3 comprises 15 residues. Germline trimming cut 5 bases from V and 3 bases from J; bases unmatched to any gene: 9. The germline gives CDR1 SGHAT, CDR2 FQNNGV. In regard to this clone: Its specificity is unknown.

Using immunoSEQ multiplex PCR, the repertoire was profiled, and TCRdb retains in-frame clones only, with some absent. The table lists roughly 14,000 clones, about 80% of them singletons, with approximately 4.1% in the top ten. This specimen consisted of peripheral blood, obtained before any cancer treatment. This receptor was taken from a female donor of 60 years or more with stage I squamous cell lung carcinoma. The rearrangement links TRBV11-2 to TRBJ1-1; 7 nucleotides agree with TRBD1. The DNA for the CDR3 is TGTGCCAGCAGCCCCATTACCGACAGGGACACTGAAGCTTTCTTT. This codes for CASSPITDRDTEAFF.